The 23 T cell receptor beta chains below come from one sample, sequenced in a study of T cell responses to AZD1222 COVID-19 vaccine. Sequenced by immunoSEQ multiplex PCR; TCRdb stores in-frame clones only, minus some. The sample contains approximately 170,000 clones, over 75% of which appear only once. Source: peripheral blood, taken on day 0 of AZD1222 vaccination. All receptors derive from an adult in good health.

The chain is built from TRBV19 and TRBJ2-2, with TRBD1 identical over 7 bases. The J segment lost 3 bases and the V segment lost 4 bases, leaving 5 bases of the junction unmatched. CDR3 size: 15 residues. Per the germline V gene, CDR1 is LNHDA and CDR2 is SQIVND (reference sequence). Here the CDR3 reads CASSKGDRDTGELFF. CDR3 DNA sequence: TGTGCCAGTAGTAAGGGAGACAGGGACACCGGGGAGCTGTTTTTT.

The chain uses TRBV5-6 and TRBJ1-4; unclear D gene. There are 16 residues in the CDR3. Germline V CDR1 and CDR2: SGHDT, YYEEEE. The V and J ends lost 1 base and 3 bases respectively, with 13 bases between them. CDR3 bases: TGTGCCAGCAGCTTGAGGGTTGGGGAAGCTAATGAAAAACTGTTTTTT. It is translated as CASSLRVGEANEKLFF. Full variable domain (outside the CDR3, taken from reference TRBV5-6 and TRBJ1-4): DAGVTQSPTHLIKTRGQQVTLRCSPKSGHDTVSWYQQALGQGPQFIFQYYEEEERQRGNFPDRFSGHQFPNYSSELNVNALLLGDSALYLCASSLRVGEANEKLFFGSGTQLSVL.

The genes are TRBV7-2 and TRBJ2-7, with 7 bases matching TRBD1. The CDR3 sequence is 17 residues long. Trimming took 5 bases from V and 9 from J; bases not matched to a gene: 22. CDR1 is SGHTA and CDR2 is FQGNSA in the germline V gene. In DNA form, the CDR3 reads TGTGCCAGCAGCCCAAATTCCCCAATAGGACAGGTTCATGTGCAGTACTTC. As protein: CASSPNSPIGQVHVQYF.

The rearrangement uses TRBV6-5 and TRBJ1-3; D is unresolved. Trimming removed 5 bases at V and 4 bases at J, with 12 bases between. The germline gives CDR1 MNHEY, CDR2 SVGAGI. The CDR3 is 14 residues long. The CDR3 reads CASSPLGRGNTIYF. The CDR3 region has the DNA TGTGCCAGCAGTCCCCTGGGGAGGGGAAACACCATATATTTT.

The CDR3 sequence is CASSQDWGGSGYTF. CDR3 coding DNA: TGTGCCAGCAGCCAAGATTGGGGGGGGTCTGGCTACACCTTC. The rearrangement links TRBV4-2 to TRBJ1-2, with D perhaps TRBD1 (5 bases). Germline loops: CDR1 LGHNA, CDR2 YNFKEQ. This CDR3 spans 14 amino acids. V was trimmed by 0 bases and J by 7 bases, leaving 12 bases between them.

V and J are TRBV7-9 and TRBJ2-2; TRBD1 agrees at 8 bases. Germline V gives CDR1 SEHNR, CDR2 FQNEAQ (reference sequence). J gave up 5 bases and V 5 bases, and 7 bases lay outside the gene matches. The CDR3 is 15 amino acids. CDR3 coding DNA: TGTGCCAGCAGCGAGCGCGGACAGGGAACCGGGGAGCTGTTTTTT. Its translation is CASSERGQGTGELFF.

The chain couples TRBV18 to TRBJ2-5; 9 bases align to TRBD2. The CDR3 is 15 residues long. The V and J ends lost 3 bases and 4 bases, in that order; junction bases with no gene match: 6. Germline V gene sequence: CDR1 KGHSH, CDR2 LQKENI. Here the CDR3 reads CASSPLPGLAETQYF. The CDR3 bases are TGTGCCAGCTCACCCCTACCGGGACTAGCAGAGACCCAGTACTTC.

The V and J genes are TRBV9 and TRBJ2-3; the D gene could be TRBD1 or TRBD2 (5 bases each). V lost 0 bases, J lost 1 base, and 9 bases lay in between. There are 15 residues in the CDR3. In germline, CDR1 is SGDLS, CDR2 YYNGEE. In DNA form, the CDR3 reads TGTGCCAGCAGCGTAGGAGAGGGACGCACAGATACGCAGTATTTT. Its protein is CASSVGEGRTDTQYF.

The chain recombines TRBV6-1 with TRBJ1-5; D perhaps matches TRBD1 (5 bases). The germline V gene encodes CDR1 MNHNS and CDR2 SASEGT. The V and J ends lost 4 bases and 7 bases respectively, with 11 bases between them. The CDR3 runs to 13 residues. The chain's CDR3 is CASSGAGHQPQHF. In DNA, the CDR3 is TGTGCCAGCAGTGGAGCAGGGCACCAGCCCCAGCATTTT.

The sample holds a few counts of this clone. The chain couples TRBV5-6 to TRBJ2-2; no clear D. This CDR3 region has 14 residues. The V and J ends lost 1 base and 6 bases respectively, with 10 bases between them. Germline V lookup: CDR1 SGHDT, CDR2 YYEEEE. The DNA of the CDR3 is TGTGCCAGCAGCTTGAACCGATGGGCCGGGGAGCTGTTTTTT. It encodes CASSLNRWAGELFF. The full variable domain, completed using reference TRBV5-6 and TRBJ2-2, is DAGVTQSPTHLIKTRGQQVTLRCSPKSGHDTVSWYQQALGQGPQFIFQYYEEEERQRGNFPDRFSGHQFPNYSSELNVNALLLGDSALYLCASSLNRWAGELFFGEGSRLTVL.

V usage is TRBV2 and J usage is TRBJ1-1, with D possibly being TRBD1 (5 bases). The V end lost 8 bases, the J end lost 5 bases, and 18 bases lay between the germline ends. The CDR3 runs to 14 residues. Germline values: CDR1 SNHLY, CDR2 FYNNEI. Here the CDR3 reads CASGKTAVETEAFF. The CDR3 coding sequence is TGTGCCAGCGGGAAGACAGCCGTAGAGACTGAAGCTTTCTTT.

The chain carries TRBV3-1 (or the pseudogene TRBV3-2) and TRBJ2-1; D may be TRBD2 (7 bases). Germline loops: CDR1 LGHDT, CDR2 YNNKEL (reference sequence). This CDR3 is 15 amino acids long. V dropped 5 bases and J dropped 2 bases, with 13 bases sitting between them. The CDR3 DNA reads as TGTGCCAGCAGCTTTGGGGGGGGCCCCTACAATGAGCAGTTCTTC. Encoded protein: CASSFGGGPYNEQFF.

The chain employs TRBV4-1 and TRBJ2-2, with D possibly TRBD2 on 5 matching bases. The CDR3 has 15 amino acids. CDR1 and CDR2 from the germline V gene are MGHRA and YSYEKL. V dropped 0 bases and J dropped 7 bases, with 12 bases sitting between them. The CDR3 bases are TGCGCCAGCAGCCAAGACGGGGTTGGCGGCGGGGAGCTGTTTTTT. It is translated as CASSQDGVGGGELFF.

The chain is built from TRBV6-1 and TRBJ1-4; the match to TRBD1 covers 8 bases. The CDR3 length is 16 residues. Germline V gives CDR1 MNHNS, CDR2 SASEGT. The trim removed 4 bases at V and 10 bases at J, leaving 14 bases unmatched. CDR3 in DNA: TGTGCCAGCAGTGGGACAGGGTACAACATAGGGGGAAAACTGTTTTTT. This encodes CASSGTGYNIGGKLFF.

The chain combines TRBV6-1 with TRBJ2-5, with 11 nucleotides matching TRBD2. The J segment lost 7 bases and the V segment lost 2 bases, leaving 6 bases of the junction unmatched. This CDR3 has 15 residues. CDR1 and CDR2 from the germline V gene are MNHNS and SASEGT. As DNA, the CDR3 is TGTGCCAGCAGTGAAACTAGCGGGGGAGCTGGGACCCAGTACTTC. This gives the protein CASSETSGGAGTQYF.

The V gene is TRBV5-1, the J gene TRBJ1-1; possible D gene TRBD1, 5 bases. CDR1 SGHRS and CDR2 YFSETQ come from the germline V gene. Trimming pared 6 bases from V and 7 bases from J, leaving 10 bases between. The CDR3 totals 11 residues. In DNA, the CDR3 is TGCGCCAGCACCGAGGGGATTGAAGCTTTCTTT. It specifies CASTEGIEAFF.

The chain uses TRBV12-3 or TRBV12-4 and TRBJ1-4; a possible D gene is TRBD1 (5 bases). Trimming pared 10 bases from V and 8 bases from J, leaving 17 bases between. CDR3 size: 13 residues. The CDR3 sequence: CAIRQSGFEKLFF. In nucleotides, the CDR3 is TGTGCCATCCGACAGTCCGGGTTCGAAAAACTGTTTTTT.

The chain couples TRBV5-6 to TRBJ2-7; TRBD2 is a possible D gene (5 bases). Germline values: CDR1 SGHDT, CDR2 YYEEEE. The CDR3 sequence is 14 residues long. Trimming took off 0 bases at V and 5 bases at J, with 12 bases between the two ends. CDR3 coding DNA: TGTGCCAGCAGCTTGGAAGGGAGTCTCCACGAGCAGTACTTC. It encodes CASSLEGSLHEQYF.

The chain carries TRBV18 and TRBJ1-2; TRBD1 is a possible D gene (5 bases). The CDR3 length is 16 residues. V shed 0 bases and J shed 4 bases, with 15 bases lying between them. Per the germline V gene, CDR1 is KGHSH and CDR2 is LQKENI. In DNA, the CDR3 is TGTGCCAGCTCACCACCTAGACAGAACCCTTCCTATGGCTACACCTTC. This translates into CASSPPRQNPSYGYTF.

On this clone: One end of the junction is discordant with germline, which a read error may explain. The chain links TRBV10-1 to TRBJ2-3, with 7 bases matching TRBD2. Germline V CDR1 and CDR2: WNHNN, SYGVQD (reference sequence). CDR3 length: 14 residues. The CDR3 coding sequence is TGCGCCAGCAGTGAGTCGACTAGCAGAGATACGCAGTATTTT. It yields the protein CASSESTSRDTQYF.

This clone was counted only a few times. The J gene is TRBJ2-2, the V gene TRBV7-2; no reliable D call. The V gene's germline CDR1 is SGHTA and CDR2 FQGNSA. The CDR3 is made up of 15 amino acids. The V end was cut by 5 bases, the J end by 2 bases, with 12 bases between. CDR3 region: CASSPRTANTGELFF. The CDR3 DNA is TGTGCCAGCAGCCCGAGGACGGCAAACACCGGGGAGCTGTTTTTT.

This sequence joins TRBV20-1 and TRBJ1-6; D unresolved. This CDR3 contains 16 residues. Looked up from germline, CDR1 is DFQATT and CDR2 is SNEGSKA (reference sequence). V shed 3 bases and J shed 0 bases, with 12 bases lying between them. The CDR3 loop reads CSASIRGNSYNSPLHF. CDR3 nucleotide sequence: TGCAGTGCTAGTATTCGGGGAAACTCCTATAATTCACCCCTCCACTTT.

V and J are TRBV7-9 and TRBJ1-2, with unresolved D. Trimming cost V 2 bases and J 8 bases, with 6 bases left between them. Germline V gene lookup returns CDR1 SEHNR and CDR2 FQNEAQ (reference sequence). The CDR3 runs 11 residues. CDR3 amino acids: CASSLSRGYTF. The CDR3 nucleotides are TGTGCCAGCAGCTTATCACGAGGCTACACCTTC.